These 28 T cell receptor beta chains originate from one sample sequenced in a study of T-cell reconstitution after alpha-beta-depleted transplantation in children. TCRbeta library preparation incorporated unique molecular identifiers. TCRdb itself ran the PCR reads through MiXCR, one entry per CDR3 protein. Of 200,000 to 300,000 distinct CDR3 sequences in the sample, about 12% were seen once. The sequencing used PBMCs from the stem cell graft donor, collected from the stem cell graft. The receptors here all came from a human donor who donated a stem cell graft to a child with acute lymphoblastic leukemia.

In this sample, this clonotype turned up many times. The chain couples TRBV27 to TRBJ1-1; the match to TRBD1 covers 8 bases. With 4 bases clipped from V and 5 bases from J, the junction kept 6 bases outside the gene matches. The CDR3 spans 14 residues. Germline CDR1 is MNHEY and CDR2 is SMNVEV (reference sequence). CDR3 loop: CASSSGTGVTEAFF. CDR3 sequence (DNA): TGTGCCAGCAGTTCCGGGACAGGTGTGACTGAAGCTTTCTTT.

This clonotype was recorded many times. The chain recombines TRBV20-1 with TRBJ2-2; D gene ambiguous. The CDR3 covers 11 residues. Germline V gene lookup returns CDR1 DFQATT and CDR2 SNEGSKA (reference sequence). V lost 3 bases and J lost 6, with 5 bases in between. CDR3 sequence (DNA): TGCAGTGCTAGTGGGGCCGGGGAGCTGTTTTTT. Its translation: CSASGAGELFF.

At least ten counts were recorded for this clonotype. The chain joins TRBV28 to TRBJ1-3; D ambiguous. V dropped 5 bases and J dropped 8 bases, with 7 bases sitting between them. Germline V gene sequence: CDR1 MDHEN, CDR2 SYDVKM. The CDR3 extends over 11 amino acids. The CDR3 DNA follows: TGTGCCAGCAGTCCAAGGGACACCATATATTTT. Translated: CASSPRDTIYF.

This clonotype was detected many times. The chain uses TRBV27 and TRBJ2-1; the D gene is possibly TRBD2 (5 bases). The CDR3 extends over 18 amino acids. The V and J ends lost 3 bases and 4 bases respectively, with 22 bases between them. Looked up from germline, CDR1 is MNHEY and CDR2 is SMNVEV (reference sequence). In DNA form, the CDR3 reads TGTGCCAGCAGTTTCGGAGGCTTTAGCTCGCGTTTATACAATGAGCAGTTCTTC. Encoded protein: CASSFGGFSSRLYNEQFF.

In this sample, this clonotype turned up many times. The chain couples TRBV6-2 or TRBV6-3 to TRBJ1-1; a weak D match, TRBD1 (6 bases). There are 17 residues in the CDR3. Trimming removed 2 bases from V and 5 bases from J, with 21 bases in between. Per the germline V gene, CDR1 is MNHEY and CDR2 is SVGEGT. The CDR3 region has the DNA TGTGCCAGCAGTTACAGATCATTGAGGAATCAGGGGACTGAAGCTTTCTTT. Translation gives CASSYRSLRNQGTEAFF.

In this sample, this clonotype turned up many times. The chain carries TRBV12-3 or TRBV12-4 and TRBJ2-1; D is unclear. The CDR3 covers 15 residues. V was clipped by 3 bases and J by 0 bases, with 9 bases between them. The CDR3 loop reads CASSFSRGSYNEQFF. The CDR3 DNA reads TGTGCCAGCAGTTTCTCTAGAGGCTCCTACAATGAGCAGTTCTTC.

This clonotype was counted ten times or more. The rearrangement links TRBV11-1 to TRBJ2-3; the D gene could be TRBD1 or TRBD2 (5 bases each). The V end lost 0 bases, the J end lost 2 bases, and 27 bases lay between the germline ends. From germline, CDR1 is SGHAT and CDR2 FQDESV (reference sequence). This CDR3 has 21 residues. CDR3 in amino acids: CASSLAGDREHPTLPTDTQYF. DNA for the CDR3: TGTGCCAGCAGCTTAGCGGGAGACAGAGAGCATCCCACACTCCCCACAGATACGCAGTATTTT.

This clonotype has ten or more counts. The chain couples TRBV5-5 to TRBJ2-3; possible D gene TRBD2, 6 bases. The CDR3 loop spans 14 amino acids. The V end was cut by 6 bases, the J end by 5 bases, with 16 bases between. The V gene's germline CDR1 is SGHKS and CDR2 YYEKEE (reference sequence). CDR3 region: CASTLLTGEDTQYF. CDR3 nucleotide sequence: TGTGCCAGCACCCTATTAACGGGGGAAGATACGCAGTATTTT.

This clonotype showed up many times. This chain joins TRBV29-1 and TRBJ1-1, with no clear D. CDR3 length equals 12 residues. Trimming shortened V by 5 bases and J by 0 bases, and 7 bases separated the two germline ends. CDR1 is SQVTM, CDR2 ANQGSEA, per germline. The CDR3 sequence: CSVRALNTEAFF. The CDR3 DNA is TGCAGCGTTCGGGCCTTGAACACTGAAGCTTTCTTT.

There are many counts of this clonotype. The V gene is TRBV29-1, the J gene TRBJ2-7, with D uncertain. This CDR3 has 12 amino acids. From germline, CDR1 is SQVTM and CDR2 ANQGSEA. The germline V and J ends were trimmed by 6 bases and 3 bases, with 12 bases remaining between them. CDR3 nucleotides: TGCAGCGTGGTTGGGTATTTCTACGAGCAGTACTTC. It yields the protein CSVVGYFYEQYF.

Ten or more counts support this clonotype. The chain couples TRBV20-1 to TRBJ1-2, with unresolved D. Germline V lookup: CDR1 DFQATT, CDR2 SNEGSKA (reference sequence). Trimming removed 4 bases from V and 0 bases from J, with 12 bases in between. The CDR3 contains 14 residues. Here the CDR3 reads CSATTTATNYGYTF. Here the CDR3 DNA reads TGCAGTGCTACGACTACAGCTACTAACTATGGCTACACCTTC.

This rearrangement joins TRBV20-1 to TRBJ2-3; no clear D. The CDR3 has 14 residues. The ends were cut back, 1 base at V and 0 bases at J, with 8 bases in the middle. Germline V lookup: CDR1 DFQATT, CDR2 SNEGSKA (reference sequence). The CDR3 sequence: CSARVNRSTDTQYF. CDR3 bases: TGCAGTGCTAGAGTGAACAGAAGCACAGATACGCAGTATTTT.

This clonotype has ten or more counts. The chain has TRBV5-5 and TRBJ2-7, with 7 bases fitting TRBD1. Germline loops: CDR1 SGHKS, CDR2 YYEKEE (reference sequence). CDR3 length: 15 amino acids. V gave up 2 bases and J gave up 2 bases; unmatched junction bases: 7. CDR3 in amino acids: CASSLGQARTYEQYF. The CDR3 DNA is TGTGCCAGCAGCTTAGGACAGGCGAGAACCTACGAGCAGTACTTC. Full variable domain (remainder filled in from reference TRBV5-5 and TRBJ2-7): DAGVTQSPTHLIKTRGQQVTLRCSPISGHKSVSWYQQVLGQGPQFIFQYYEKEERGRGNFPDRFSARQFPNYSSELNVNALLLGDSALYLCASSLGQARTYEQYFGPGTRLTVT.

In this sample, this clonotype turned up many times. The chain uses TRBV20-1 and TRBJ2-5, with TRBD2 identical over 7 bases. The V and J ends lost 4 bases and 3 bases, in that order; junction bases with no gene match: 8. The CDR3 sequence is 14 residues long. CDR1 and CDR2 from the germline V gene are DFQATT and SNEGSKA (reference sequence). This chain's CDR3 is CSATQREKKETQYF. CDR3 in DNA: TGCAGTGCTACACAGCGGGAAAAGAAAGAGACCCAGTACTTC.

This clonotype has at least ten counts. V gene TRBV20-1 combines with J gene TRBJ1-5; D is uncertain. Trimming took 5 bases from V and 4 from J, leaving 15 bases between them. Germline V gives CDR1 DFQATT, CDR2 SNEGSKA (reference sequence). This CDR3 is 14 amino acids long. CDR3 bases: TGCAGTGCTCGAGGGAGCCGCCTTAATCAGCCCCAGCATTTT. It is translated as CSARGSRLNQPQHF.

Ten or more counts support this clonotype. This chain uses TRBV12-3 or TRBV12-4 with TRBJ1-1; D is unclear. The CDR3 extends over 11 amino acids. The V end lost 6 bases, the J end lost 8 bases, and 10 bases lay between the germline ends. CDR3 loop: CASSLPAEAFF. DNA of the CDR3: TGTGCCAGCAGCCTGCCAGCCGAAGCTTTCTTT.

A note on this clonotype: It may be a read error: a sequence one base away is much more abundant. The J gene is TRBJ2-1, the V gene TRBV29-1, with a possible D match to TRBD2 (6 bases). This CDR3 has 13 residues. With 1 base removed from V and 9 bases from J, the gap between germline ends came to 13 bases. Germline-derived CDR1 and CDR2 are SQVTM and ANQGSEA. CDR3 sequence (DNA): TGCAGCGTTGAAGGTAGGAGGGGAATTGAGCAGTTCTTC. This translates into CSVEGRRGIEQFF.

In its sample, this clonotype was seen many times. V usage is TRBV12-3 or TRBV12-4 and J usage is TRBJ1-2; possibly TRBD1 for D (5 bases). This CDR3 is 13 amino acids long. V gave up 6 bases and J gave up 8 bases, with 16 bases separating them. The CDR3 reads CASRPNGARGYTF. The CDR3 nucleotides are TGTGCCAGCAGGCCTAACGGGGCGCGCGGCTACACCTTC.

The chain links TRBV11-1 to TRBJ2-6; 8 bases fit TRBD1. The CDR3 totals 19 residues. Germline V gene lookup returns CDR1 SGHAT and CDR2 FQDESV (reference sequence). With 5 bases clipped from V and 0 bases from J, the junction kept 12 bases outside the gene matches. The CDR3 reads CASSRYRDRHPSGANVLTF. CDR3 nucleotide sequence: TGTGCCAGCAGCCGCTACCGGGACAGGCACCCCTCTGGGGCCAACGTCCTGACTTTC.

In its sample, this clonotype was seen many times. The chain links TRBV5-1 to TRBJ2-1; D may be TRBD1 or TRBD2 (6 bases each). CDR3 length: 14 residues. With 1 base removed from V and 9 bases from J, the gap between germline ends came to 14 bases. Per germline, CDR1 SGHRS and CDR2 YFSETQ. The CDR3, as DNA: TGCGCCAGCAGCTTGATTAGGGGGGCGAGTGAGCAGTTCTTC. This encodes CASSLIRGASEQFF.

The J gene is TRBJ2-3, the V gene TRBV18, with D perhaps given as TRBD1 or TRBD2 (5 bases each). Germline V gives CDR1 KGHSH, CDR2 LQKENI. V was shortened by 3 bases and J by 1 base, with 11 bases between the two germline ends. This CDR3 has 15 amino acids. The CDR3 DNA is TGTGCCAGCTCACCTCGGGACGGCCGCACAGATACGCAGTATTTT. Translation gives CASSPRDGRTDTQYF. Full variable domain (missing parts from reference TRBV18 and TRBJ2-3): NAGVMQNPRHLVRRRGQEARLRCSPMKGHSHVYWYRQLPEEGLKFMVYLQKENIIDESGMPKERFSAEFPKEGPSILRIQQVVRGDSAAYFCASSPRDGRTDTQYFGPGTRLTVL.

This clonotype was seen at least ten times. This rearrangement joins TRBV30 to TRBJ2-7; the match to TRBD1 covers 8 bases. The CDR3 runs 12 residues. Trimming took 2 bases from V and 3 from J; bases not matched to a gene: 0. Germline V gives CDR1 GTSNPN, CDR2 SVGIG (reference sequence). The CDR3 DNA reads as TGTGCCTGGAGTACAGGGGGCTACGAGCAGTACTTC. Translation: CAWSTGGYEQYF.

The chain couples TRBV6-5 to TRBJ1-4; the D is unclear. Trimming took 0 bases from V and 7 from J, leaving 15 bases between them. CDR1 and CDR2 from the germline V gene are MNHEY and SVGAGI. This CDR3 is 16 amino acids long. CDR3 bases: TGTGCCAGCAGTTACTCGATCCCGCCCCGGGTTGAAAAACTGTTTTTT. Residues: CASSYSIPPRVEKLFF.

There are many counts of this clonotype. The chain links TRBV6-5 to TRBJ1-6; D unclear. V was cut by 0 bases and J by 6 bases, with 6 bases left in between. CDR1 MNHEY and CDR2 SVGAGI come from the germline V gene. The CDR3 is 14 residues long. Here the CDR3 reads CASSYSSVNSPLHF. CDR3 nucleotide sequence: TGTGCCAGCAGTTACTCGTCAGTTAATTCACCCCTCCACTTT.

There are a few counts of this clonotype. The V gene is TRBV27, the J gene TRBJ1-2, with 8 bases identical to TRBD1. CDR1 and CDR2 from the germline V gene are MNHEY and SMNVEV (reference sequence). CDR3 size: 14 residues. V shed 2 bases and J 6 bases; nucleotides not matched to a gene: 5. The CDR3 spells CASSLQGASDGYTF. The CDR3 coding sequence is TGTGCCAGCAGTTTACAGGGGGCATCGGATGGCTACACCTTC.

This chain joins TRBV19 and TRBJ2-3; D may be TRBD1 (6 bases). Trimming left V 6 bases short and J 4 bases short, with 8 bases between. Per the germline V gene, CDR1 is LNHDA and CDR2 is SQIVND (reference sequence). The CDR3 totals 12 residues. The DNA of the CDR3 is TGTGCCAGTAGCAACAGGGCAGATACGCAGTATTTT. This sequence encodes CASSNRADTQYF.

This clonotype showed up many times. V is TRBV20-1 and J is TRBJ2-7; the D gene is possibly TRBD1 (6 bases). CDR1 is DFQATT and CDR2 is SNEGSKA in the germline V gene (reference sequence). Trimming shortened V by 0 bases and J by 0 bases, and 18 bases separated the two germline ends. The CDR3 loop spans 17 amino acids. CDR3 sequence reads: CSARDNKGVTISYEQYF. CDR3 DNA sequence: TGCAGTGCTAGAGATAATAAGGGGGTTACGATCTCCTACGAGCAGTACTTC.

There are many counts of this clonotype. This sequence joins TRBV28 and TRBJ2-6, with D hard to call. Germline V lookup: CDR1 MDHEN, CDR2 SYDVKM. The CDR3 contains 18 residues. V shed 6 bases and J shed 0 bases, with 18 bases lying between them. CDR3 DNA sequence: TGTGCCAGCAGGGGCGGAAGGACCGAATTCTCTGGGGCCAACGTCCTGACTTTC. This sequence encodes CASRGGRTEFSGANVLTF.